The next 20 T cell receptor beta chains were all read from a single sample in a study of T cell responses to AZD1222 COVID-19 vaccine. TCRdb's copy holds only in-frame clones and misses some; the assay was immunoSEQ multiplex PCR. The data hold 79,000 or so clones, with roughly nine tenths observed a single time. Specimen: peripheral blood, collected 28 days after the second AZD1222 dose. The receptors stem from an adult who received the AZD1222 COVID-19 vaccine.

J is TRBJ2-2 and V is TRBV27; 7 bases fit TRBD1. The V segment lost 6 bases and the J segment 0 bases; nucleotides outside the gene matches: 1. The CDR3 is made up of 14 amino acids. From germline, CDR1 is MNHEY and CDR2 SMNVEV (reference sequence). The CDR3 region is CASRTGTNTGELFF. In DNA form, the CDR3 reads TGTGCCAGCAGGACAGGGACGAACACCGGGGAGCTGTTTTTT.

The chain has TRBV5-6 and TRBJ2-5; 14 nucleotides match TRBD2. V lost 0 bases, J lost 5 bases, and 12 bases stayed unmatched. CDR1 is SGHDT and CDR2 is YYEEEE in the germline V gene. There are 19 residues in the CDR3. DNA of the CDR3: TGTGCCAGCAGCTTGGGTCTCGGGCGACTAGCGGGGGGGCCGGAGACCCAGTACTTC. Its protein is CASSLGLGRLAGGPETQYF. The whole variable domain, filled in from reference TRBV5-6 and TRBJ2-5, reads DAGVTQSPTHLIKTRGQQVTLRCSPKSGHDTVSWYQQALGQGPQFIFQYYEEEERQRGNFPDRFSGHQFPNYSSELNVNALLLGDSALYLCASSLGLGRLAGGPETQYFGPGTRLLVL.

The chain carries TRBV5-1 and TRBJ2-1, with 8 bases lining up with TRBD1. Trimming removed 4 bases from V and 7 bases from J; junction bases left unmatched: 10. Germline CDR1 is SGHRS and CDR2 is YFSETQ. CDR3 length equals 15 residues. The CDR3 nucleotides are TGCGCCAGCAGCCCCTCCCGACAGGGGAATAATGAGCAGTTCTTC. It codes for CASSPSRQGNNEQFF.

The chain carries TRBV7-9 and TRBJ1-1, with a weak D call TRBD1 (6 bases). V dropped 0 bases and J dropped 6 bases, with 11 bases sitting between them. This CDR3 has 14 amino acids. The germline gives CDR1 SEHNR, CDR2 FQNEAQ (reference sequence). In DNA form, the CDR3 reads TGTGCCAGCAGCTTAGCGGGGGGCTTTTCTGAAGCTTTCTTT. Protein sequence: CASSLAGGFSEAFF.

The genes are TRBV3-1 (or the pseudogene TRBV3-2) and TRBJ1-6; no clear D. The CDR3 has 17 amino acids. Trimming left V 4 bases short and J 8 bases short, with 21 bases between. The V gene's germline CDR1 is LGHDT and CDR2 YNNKEL (reference sequence). CDR3 protein: CASSPYLDVRADSPLHF. In nucleotides, the CDR3 is TGTGCCAGCAGCCCATACCTCGACGTAAGGGCTGATTCACCCCTCCACTTT.

Only one count was recorded for this clone. This sample includes further DNA sequences coding for the same CDR3. This chain joins TRBV29-1 and TRBJ1-4, with D possibly matching TRBD1 (5 bases). Germline values: CDR1 SQVTM, CDR2 ANQGSEA. The CDR3 extends over 12 amino acids. V lost 6 bases and J 7 bases, leaving 12 bases between the germline ends. The DNA of the CDR3 is TGCAGCGTACGGGACGGAGGTGAAAAACTGTTTTTT. Translated, it gives CSVRDGGEKLFF.

This chain uses TRBV12-5 with TRBJ2-7; 12 positions match TRBD1. Germline V lookup: CDR1 LGHNT, CDR2 FRNRAP. The V gene end was trimmed by 7 bases and the J gene end by 4 bases; junction bases not matched to a gene: 5. The CDR3 extends over 14 amino acids. CDR3 region: CASALGQGAYEQYF. The CDR3 nucleotides are TGTGCTAGTGCCCTGGGACAGGGGGCTTACGAGCAGTACTTC. The variable domain in full, with the rest retrieved from reference TRBV12-5 and TRBJ2-7, is DARVTQTPRHKVTEMGQEVTMRCQPILGHNTVFWYRQTMMQGLELLAYFRNRAPLDDSGMPKDRFSAEMPDATLATLKIQPSEPRDSAVYFCASALGQGAYEQYFGPGTRLTVT.

The chain has TRBV7-8 and TRBJ2-7; 8 nucleotides align to TRBD2. Germline assignment: CDR1 SGHVS and CDR2 FQNEAQ. The CDR3 consists of 15 residues. With V trimmed by 5 bases and J by 6 bases, 12 bases remained unmatched. CDR3 region: CASSHLAGPASEQYV. The CDR3 bases are TGTGCCAGCAGCCACTTAGCGGGGCCTGCCTCCGAGCAGTACGTC.

J is TRBJ1-5 and V is TRBV6-4, with TRBD1 matching 8 bases. This CDR3 contains 15 residues. V shed 4 bases and J 3 bases; nucleotides not matched to a gene: 5. Germline-derived CDR1 and CDR2 are MRHNA and SNTAGT. The chain's CDR3 is CASSGTGKPNQPQHF. For the CDR3, the DNA is TGTGCCAGCAGTGGGACAGGGAAACCCAATCAGCCCCAGCATTTT.

This sequence joins TRBV4-2 and TRBJ2-7; unclear D gene. Trimming stripped 0 bases from V and 0 bases from J, with 9 bases between. CDR3 size: 15 residues. Germline-derived CDR1 and CDR2 are LGHNA and YNFKEQ. The CDR3 spells CASSQDRLASYEQYV. In DNA form, the CDR3 reads TGTGCCAGCAGCCAAGATCGTTTGGCCTCCTACGAGCAGTACGTC.

This chain links TRBV18 with TRBJ2-7; 7 nucleotides match TRBD2. Germline CDR1 and CDR2: KGHSH and LQKENI. The CDR3 runs to 13 residues. The V segment lost 8 bases and the J segment 4 bases; nucleotides outside the gene matches: 8. The CDR3 region is CASGGRGSYEQYF. Here the CDR3 DNA reads TGTGCCAGCGGGGGGAGGGGTTCGTACGAGCAGTACTTC.

This rearrangement joins TRBV12-5 to TRBJ1-1; D gene ambiguous. Germline CDR1 and CDR2: LGHNT and FRNRAP. CDR3 length: 11 residues. Trimming stripped 7 bases from V and 6 bases from J, with 9 bases between. Here the CDR3 DNA reads TGTGCTAGTGCCCATGAGGCTGAAGCTTTCTTT. Translation: CASAHEAEAFF.

This clone was seen only once. The rearrangement links TRBV19 to TRBJ1-2; D not certain. Germline assignment: CDR1 LNHDA and CDR2 SQIVND (reference sequence). This CDR3 region has 16 residues. Trimming shortened V by 0 bases and J by 3 bases, and 14 bases separated the two germline ends. Written as DNA, the CDR3 is TGTGCCAGTAGTATAGATCCTCACGGCAGCTACTATGGCTACACCTTC. Protein sequence: CASSIDPHGSYYGYTF.

The chain carries TRBV29-1 and TRBJ2-3; 15 bases align to TRBD2. The CDR3 loop spans 16 amino acids. Germline V gene sequence: CDR1 SQVTM, CDR2 ANQGSEA. The V and J ends lost 7 bases and 0 bases, in that order; junction bases with no gene match: 5. The CDR3 sequence: CSAGTSGGSSTDTQYF. The CDR3, as DNA: TGCAGCGCGGGGACTAGCGGGGGGTCTAGCACAGATACGCAGTATTTT.

V and J are TRBV3-1 (or the pseudogene TRBV3-2) and TRBJ1-5; TRBD1 might be the D (5 bases). There are 15 residues in the CDR3. Germline loops: CDR1 LGHDT, CDR2 YNNKEL (reference sequence). V dropped 1 base and J dropped 5 bases, with 12 bases sitting between them. CDR3 region: CASSQAWRGDQPQHF. Here the CDR3 DNA reads TGTGCCAGCAGCCAAGCCTGGCGGGGCGATCAGCCCCAGCATTTT.

The V and J genes are TRBV5-1 and TRBJ2-3, with a tentative D call TRBD2 (6 bases). The CDR3 has 14 residues. Germline CDR1 and CDR2: SGHRS and YFSETQ. V was shortened by 1 base and J by 4 bases, with 10 bases between the two germline ends. CDR3 sequence: CASSLPAGPDTQYF. CDR3 nucleotides: TGCGCCAGCAGCTTGCCGGCGGGGCCAGATACGCAGTATTTT.

The table lists this clone with a few counts. V gene TRBV6-5 combines with J gene TRBJ1-2; 8 bases align to TRBD1. The CDR3 is made up of 15 amino acids. Germline V gene sequence: CDR1 MNHEY, CDR2 SVGAGI. V lost 4 bases and J lost 4; bases outside the gene matches: 8. CDR3 sequence: CASSSLTGGVYGYTF. The CDR3 DNA reads as TGTGCCAGCAGTTCCCTCACAGGGGGGGTCTATGGCTACACCTTC.

This chain links TRBV4-3 with TRBJ2-7; 8 positions agree with TRBD1. The CDR3 length is 16 residues. The V segment lost 0 bases and the J segment 3 bases; nucleotides outside the gene matches: 7. The germline V gene has CDR1 LGHNA and CDR2 YSLEER. The CDR3 region is CASSQDLPGGYYEQYF. CDR3 coding DNA: TGCGCCAGCAGCCAAGATCTCCCAGGGGGCTACTACGAGCAGTACTTC.

The chain joins TRBV7-2 to TRBJ1-3, with D possibly matching TRBD1 (5 bases). Trimming cost V 3 bases and J 0 bases, with 9 bases left between them. The CDR3 loop spans 15 amino acids. CDR1 and CDR2 from the germline V gene are SGHTA and FQGNSA. In DNA, the CDR3 is TGTGCCAGCAGCTTGGGGGGATACTCTGGAAACACCATATATTTT. Residues: CASSLGGYSGNTIYF.

CDR3 loop: CASSTAVEETQYF. Here the CDR3 DNA reads TGTGCCAGCTCTACCGCGGTGGAGGAGACCCAGTACTTC. The chain recombines TRBV18 with TRBJ2-5; D not resolved. Trimming stripped 6 bases from V and 5 bases from J, with 13 bases between. The germline CDR1 and CDR2 sequences are KGHSH and LQKENI. The CDR3 is 13 amino acids.